Detailed here is one TCR beta chain. Its antigen is not identified. The source of the sample is a study of OX40 agonist ivuxolimab in advanced cancers. General study results and limits: The antigen specificity of the peripheral T cells (those that were expanded) was not determined.

Here immunoSEQ multiplex PCR was the method, and the copy in TCRdb shows in-frame clones only, minus some. The profile covers approximately 35,000 clones, with around 93% appearing a single time and around a third taken by the ten largest. This CDR3 has 18 residues. Germline values: CDR1 PRHDT, CDR2 FYEKMQ (reference sequence). The junction had 16 bases not matched to a gene; V was cut back by 7 bases and J by 0 bases. The specimen comprised CD4+ or CD8+ T cells sorted from blood, sampled in a trial of the OX40 agonist ivuxolimab. The source is an adult with an advanced solid tumor such as melanoma, head and neck, liver or kidney cancer. This rearrangement joins TRBV13 to TRBJ2-3; 7 nucleotides line up with TRBD2. The CDR3 DNA follows: TGTGCCAGCACACCGGGGGATCGGGCTAGCGGTAGCACAGATACGCAGTATTTT. The encoded protein is CASTPGDRASGSTDTQYF.